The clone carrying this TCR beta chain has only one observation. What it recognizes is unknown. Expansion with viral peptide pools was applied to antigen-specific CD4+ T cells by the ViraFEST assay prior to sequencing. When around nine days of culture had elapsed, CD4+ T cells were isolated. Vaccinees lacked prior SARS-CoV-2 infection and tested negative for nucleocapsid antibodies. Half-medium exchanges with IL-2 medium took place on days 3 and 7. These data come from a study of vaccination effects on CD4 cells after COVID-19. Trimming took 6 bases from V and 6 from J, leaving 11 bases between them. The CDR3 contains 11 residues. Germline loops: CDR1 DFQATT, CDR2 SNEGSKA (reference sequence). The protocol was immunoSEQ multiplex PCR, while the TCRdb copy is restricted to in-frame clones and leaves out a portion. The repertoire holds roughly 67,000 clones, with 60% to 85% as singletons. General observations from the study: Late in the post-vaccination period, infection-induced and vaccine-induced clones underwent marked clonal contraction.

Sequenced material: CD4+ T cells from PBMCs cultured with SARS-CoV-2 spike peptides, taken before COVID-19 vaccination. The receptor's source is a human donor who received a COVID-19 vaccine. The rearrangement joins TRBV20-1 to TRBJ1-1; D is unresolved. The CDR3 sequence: CSAERGPEAFF. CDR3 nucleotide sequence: TGCAGTGCAGAGAGAGGCCCTGAAGCTTTCTTT.